This is a list of T cell receptor beta chains from one sample in a study of human T cells and chemical hapten exposure. Each CDR3 protein gets one entry after TCRdb re-called the RACE reads with MiXCR. The table records approximately 100,000 distinct CDR3 sequences, more than 10% of them present only once. Sample: whole blood, taken in connection with sensitization to the hapten diphenylcyclopropenone (DPC). The receptors stem from a woman in her forties or fifties with alopecia areata. Some clones in this sample may be carry-over from other donors' samples. CDR3s include the opening cysteine and the closing phenylalanine or tryptophan. D genes are given only for firm matches. Rows may omit the clone size; those that give it use once, few, many or a size class.

size,D,J,V,DNA,CDR3
few,.,TRBJ2-3,TRBV6-6,TGTGCCACCCGAGAGCTACGTAGCACAGATACGCAGTATTTT,CATRELRSTDTQYF
.,.,TRBJ2-2,TRBV12-3/TRBV12-4,TGTGCCAGCAGTTTAGGGGGAACTACCGATGGCGGGGAGCTGTTTTTT,CASSLGGTTDGGELFF
.,TRBD1,TRBJ2-3,TRBV7-9,TGTGCCAGCAGCTTAGTAGACAGGGACACAGATACGCAGTATTTT,CASSLVDRDTDTQYF
few,.,TRBJ1-4,TRBV28,TGTGCCAGCGGGGAGTTTCAGGTTTTT,CASGEFQVF
many,.,TRBJ2-1,TRBV7-2,TGTGCCAGCAGCTTACAGTGGGGGAAGAATGAGCAGTTCTTC,CASSLQWGKNEQFF
few,.,TRBJ1-5,TRBV12-3/TRBV12-4,TGTGCCAGCAGTTTAAGGGATCAGCCCCAGCATTTT,CASSLRDQPQHF
few,TRBD1,TRBJ1-5,TRBV6-5,TGTGCCAGTCCTAAGGGTTGGGACAGTAGATTTTTAGATCAGCCCCAGCATTTT,CASPKGWDSRFLDQPQHF
few,TRBD1,TRBJ2-1,TRBV28,TGTGCCAGCAGTATACAACAGGGGTACAATGAGCAGTTCTTC,CASSIQQGYNEQFF
.,.,TRBJ1-1,TRBV5-1,TGCGCCAGCAGCTTGGTGTATCCGTCTGAAGCTTTCTTT,CASSLVYPSEAFF
few,.,TRBJ2-7,TRBV5-1,TGCGCCAGCAGCTTCGGATTTATCGACTCCTACGAGCAGTACTTC,CASSFGFIDSYEQYF
.,TRBD1,TRBJ2-3,TRBV7-8,TGTGCCAGCAGCTTAGTGGCCGGGACAGGGGTGTTTGCGGGGTGTTATTTT,CASSLVAGTGVFAGCYF
many,TRBD2,TRBJ2-7,TRBV12-3/TRBV12-4,TGTGCCAGCAGTCCGGGACTAGCGGGAGACCACGAGCAGTACTTC,CASSPGLAGDHEQYF
few,.,TRBJ2-5,TRBV18,TGTGCCAGCTCACCACCTTCTGAAAAGACCCAGTACTTC,CASSPPSEKTQYF
.,.,TRBJ1-1,TRBV18,TGTGCCAGCTCACCACGGGAAGACATGAACACTGAAGCTTTCTTT,CASSPREDMNTEAFF
many,.,TRBJ2-7,TRBV10-3,TGTGCCATCAGTGGTCAGGAGGGCCCGGGAGAGCAGTACTTC,CAISGQEGPGEQYF
many,.,TRBJ1-5,TRBV27,TGTGCCAGCCGGGTGGGGGGGAGCAATCAGCCCCAGCATTTT,CASRVGGSNQPQHF
.,.,TRBJ2-7,TRBV14,TGTGCCAGCAGCCATCTCAACGGGATTTACGAGCAGTACTTC,CASSHLNGIYEQYF
.,TRBD2,TRBJ2-5,TRBV20-1,TGCAGTGCTTTTACGGGACTAGCGGGGGAGACCCAGTACTTC,CSAFTGLAGETQYF
.,.,TRBJ2-2,TRBV7-9,TGTGCCAGCAGCCCTCCTAATCCCGGGGAGCTGTTTTTT,CASSPPNPGELFF
.,.,TRBJ2-5,TRBV20-1,TGCAGTGCTAGAGAGCAGACCCCGGTGTTC,CSAREQTPVF
.,TRBD1,TRBJ2-7,TRBV7-9,TGTGCCAGCAGCTACACAGGGGCTGGGTCCTACGAGCAGTACTTC,CASSYTGAGSYEQYF
few,.,TRBJ2-2,TRBV29-1,TGCAGCGTCAAAGAAGGGGGTAACACCGGGGAGCTGTTTTTT,CSVKEGGNTGELFF
.,.,TRBJ1-4,TRBV19,TGTGCCAGTAGTATAGGGCAGGCAACTAATGAAAAACTGTTTTTT,CASSIGQATNEKLFF
many,.,TRBJ2-7,TRBV28,TGTGCCAGCAGTTTATCTGGAGAATGGTACTTC,CASSLSGEWYF
once,TRBD1,TRBJ2-1,TRBV7-6,TGTGCCAGCAGCATCCGAAGGACAGGGTCCGATGAGCAGTTCTTC,CASSIRRTGSDEQFF
.,TRBD1,TRBJ2-5,TRBV7-9,TGTGCCAGCAGCCCCGGGACAGCATCCGAGACCCAGTACTTC,CASSPGTASETQYF
.,.,TRBJ1-1,TRBV6-1,TGTGCCAGCAGTGAAGACGTGGGAAGGAACACTGAAGCTTTCTTT,CASSEDVGRNTEAFF
.,.,TRBJ2-5,TRBV9,TGTGCCAGCAGCCCCCGACCAGGACTCGGGGAGACCCAGTACTTC,CASSPRPGLGETQYF
many,TRBD2,TRBJ2-1,TRBV4-1,TGCGCCAGCAGCCAGAGTTGGGCCGGCAGCGGGGGAGACAATGAGCAGTTCTTC,CASSQSWAGSGGDNEQFF
.,.,TRBJ1-6,TRBV10-1,TGCGCCAGCAGCCCCGGGAAAATACCCCTCCACTTT,CASSPGKIPLHF
many,.,TRBJ2-7,TRBV6-6,TGTGCCAGCAGTCACCGCGGGACTCAACCCCACGAGCAGTACTTC,CASSHRGTQPHEQYF
.,.,TRBJ2-3,TRBV20-1,TGCAGTGCTAGAACTGTCACAGATACGCAGTATTTT,CSARTVTDTQYF
few,.,TRBJ2-2,TRBV10-1,TGCGCCACCGGACGGAACACCGGGGAGCTGTTTTTT,CATGRNTGELFF
.,TRBD1,TRBJ2-7,TRBV20-1,TGCAGTGCGGCGTCTCCAGGGGGGCAGTACTTC,CSAASPGGQYF
few,.,TRBJ2-1,TRBV11-1,TGTGCCAGCAGCTTATCAGGTGGGGATAGCGATGAGCAGTTCTTC,CASSLSGGDSDEQFF
few,.,TRBJ1-1,TRBV16,TGTGCCAGCAGCCAAGGGGTCCCGGGAGGGATTGAAACAAACACTGAAGCTTTCTTT,CASSQGVPGGIETNTEAFF
.,.,TRBJ1-1,TRBV7-9,TGTGCCAGCAGGGCCGACCTCTTCACTGAAGCTTTCTTT,CASRADLFTEAFF
.,TRBD1,TRBJ2-3,TRBV11-2,TGTGCCAGCAGCCTAGGGGGACAGGGCACAGATACGCAGTATTTT,CASSLGGQGTDTQYF
few,.,TRBJ1-1,TRBV7-9,TGTGCCAGCAGCCCATCCGGGGGGGGCTCTCACACTGAAGCTTTCTTT,CASSPSGGGSHTEAFF
.,.,TRBJ1-3,TRBV29-1,TGCAGCGTTGCCATAGGGCCTGGAAACACCATATATTTT,CSVAIGPGNTIYF
many,.,TRBJ2-3,TRBV24-1,TGTGCCACCAGTGATCGGCTGTTCGGAGATACGCAGTATTTT,CATSDRLFGDTQYF
.,TRBD1,TRBJ1-2,TRBV6-5,TGTGTCAGCAGGCGGACAGGGGTTTCGGCTGGCTACACCTTC,CVSRRTGVSAGYTF
.,.,TRBJ1-1,TRBV7-6,TGTGCCAGCAGCTTAGCGGGGGCGGTGAACACTGAAGCTTTCTTT,CASSLAGAVNTEAFF
few,.,TRBJ1-1,TRBV28,TGTGCCAGCAGCCTCCCCCAACAGATGGGGTCTGAAGCTTTCTTT,CASSLPQQMGSEAFF
many,TRBD2,TRBJ2-7,TRBV6-4,TGTGCCAGCAGTGAAATTAGCGGGAGTGGCGAGCAGTACTTC,CASSEISGSGEQYF
many,TRBD2,TRBJ2-7,TRBV3-1,TGTGCCAGCAGCCATCCAGGACTAGCGGCCTACGAGCAGTACTTC,CASSHPGLAAYEQYF
many,TRBD1,TRBJ1-1,TRBV6-2/TRBV6-3,TGTGCCAGCAGTTACAAACAGGGGTCGGAAGCTTTCTTT,CASSYKQGSEAFF
few,.,TRBJ1-1,TRBV28,TGTGCCAGCATCGATAGGACTGAAGCTTTCTTT,CASIDRTEAFF
many,.,TRBJ2-5,TRBV29-1,TGCAGCGTTGAGGGGTCCCGTCAAGAGACCCAGTACTTC,CSVEGSRQETQYF
.,.,TRBJ2-7,TRBV28,TGTGCCAGCAGACCTCGGGGCCACCACTACGAGCAGTACTTC,CASRPRGHHYEQYF
few,TRBD1,TRBJ2-3,TRBV24-1,TGTGCCACCAGCAGCCGCGGGACAGGCCCAGATACGCAGTATTTT,CATSSRGTGPDTQYF
few,.,TRBJ2-3,TRBV7-2,TGTGCCAGCAGCTTAGTTGGCGGAAGCACAGATACGCAGTATTTT,CASSLVGGSTDTQYF
.,.,TRBJ2-3,TRBV7-9,TGTGCCAGCAGCTTCAACATCGGGGACACCAGCACAGATACGCAGTATTTT,CASSFNIGDTSTDTQYF
many,.,TRBJ2-7,TRBV7-6,TGTGCCAGCAGCCAGGCGTCTCTGGCGGCTTACGAGCAGTACTTC,CASSQASLAAYEQYF
.,.,TRBJ1-3,TRBV4-2,TGTGCCAGCAGCCAAGAATCTATTGGCTTCTCTGGAAACACCATATATTTT,CASSQESIGFSGNTIYF